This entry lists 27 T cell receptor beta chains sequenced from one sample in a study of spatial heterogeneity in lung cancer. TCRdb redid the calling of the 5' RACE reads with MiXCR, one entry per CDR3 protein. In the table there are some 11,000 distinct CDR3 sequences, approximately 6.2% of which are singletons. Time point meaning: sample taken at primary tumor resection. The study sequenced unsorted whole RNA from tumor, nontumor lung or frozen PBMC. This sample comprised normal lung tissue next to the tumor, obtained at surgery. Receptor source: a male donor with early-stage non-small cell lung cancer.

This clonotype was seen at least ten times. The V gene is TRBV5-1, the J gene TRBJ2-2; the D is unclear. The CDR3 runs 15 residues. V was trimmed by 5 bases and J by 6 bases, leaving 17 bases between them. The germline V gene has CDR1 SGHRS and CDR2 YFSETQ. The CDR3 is CASSSRAGYAGELFF. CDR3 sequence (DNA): TGCGCCAGCAGTTCCCGGGCAGGTTACGCCGGGGAGCTGTTTTTT.

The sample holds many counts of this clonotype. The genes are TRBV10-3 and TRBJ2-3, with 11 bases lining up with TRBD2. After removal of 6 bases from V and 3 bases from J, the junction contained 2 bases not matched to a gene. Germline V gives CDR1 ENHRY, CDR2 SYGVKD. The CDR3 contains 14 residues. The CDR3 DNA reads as TGTGCCATCAGAGGGACTAGCGGTACAGATACGCAGTATTTT. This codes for CAIRGTSGTDTQYF.

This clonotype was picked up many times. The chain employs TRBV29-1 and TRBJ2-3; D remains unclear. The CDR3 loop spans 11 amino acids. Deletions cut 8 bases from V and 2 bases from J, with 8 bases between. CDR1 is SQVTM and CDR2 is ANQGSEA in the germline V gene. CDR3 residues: CSSDNTDTQYF. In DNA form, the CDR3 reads TGCAGCTCTGACAACACAGATACGCAGTATTTT.

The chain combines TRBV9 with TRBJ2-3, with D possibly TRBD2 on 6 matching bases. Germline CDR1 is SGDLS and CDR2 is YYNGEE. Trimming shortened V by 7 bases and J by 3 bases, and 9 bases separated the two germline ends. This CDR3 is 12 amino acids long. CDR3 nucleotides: TGTGCCAGCGCGGGACTGACAGATACGCAGTATTTT. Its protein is CASAGLTDTQYF. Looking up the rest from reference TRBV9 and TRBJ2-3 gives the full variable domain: DSGVTQTPKHLITATGQRVTLRCSPRSGDLSVYWYQQSLDQGLQFLIQYYNGEERAKGNILERFSAQQFPDLHSELNLSSLELGDSALYFCASAGLTDTQYFGPGTRLTVL.

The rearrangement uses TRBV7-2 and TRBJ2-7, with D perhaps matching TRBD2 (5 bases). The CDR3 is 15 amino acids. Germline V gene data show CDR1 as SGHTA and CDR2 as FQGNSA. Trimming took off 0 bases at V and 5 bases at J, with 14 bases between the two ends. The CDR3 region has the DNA TGTGCCAGCAGCTTAGCACGAGGGAAACCCCACGAGCAGTACTTC. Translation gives CASSLARGKPHEQYF.

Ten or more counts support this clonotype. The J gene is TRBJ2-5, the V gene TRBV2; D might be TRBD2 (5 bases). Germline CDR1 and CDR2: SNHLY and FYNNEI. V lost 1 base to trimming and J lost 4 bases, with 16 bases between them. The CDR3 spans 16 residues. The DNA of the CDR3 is TGTGCCAGCAGTGAAGGCGGCGGGCCTGGGAGAGAGACCCAGTACTTC. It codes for CASSEGGGPGRETQYF.

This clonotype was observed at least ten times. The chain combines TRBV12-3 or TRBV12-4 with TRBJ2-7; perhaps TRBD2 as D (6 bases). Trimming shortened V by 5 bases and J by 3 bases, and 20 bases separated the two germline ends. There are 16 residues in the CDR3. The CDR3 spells CASSLILAVEDYEQYF. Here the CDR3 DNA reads TGTGCCAGCAGTCTAATACTAGCTGTCGAAGACTACGAGCAGTACTTC.

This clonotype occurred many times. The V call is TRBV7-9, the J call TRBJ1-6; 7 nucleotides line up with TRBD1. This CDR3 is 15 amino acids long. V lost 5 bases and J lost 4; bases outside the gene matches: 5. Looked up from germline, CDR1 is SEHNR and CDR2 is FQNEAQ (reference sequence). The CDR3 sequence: CASSPGQSYNSPLHF. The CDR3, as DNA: TGTGCCAGCAGCCCGGGACAGTCTTATAATTCACCCCTCCACTTT.

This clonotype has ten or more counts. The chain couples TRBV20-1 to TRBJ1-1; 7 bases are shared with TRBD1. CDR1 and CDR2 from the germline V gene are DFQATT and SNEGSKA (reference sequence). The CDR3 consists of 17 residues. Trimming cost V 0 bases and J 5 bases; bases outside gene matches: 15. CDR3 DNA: TGCAGTGCTAGAGATCTCCTTAGTAAGGGGGCAATGACTGAAGCTTTCTTT. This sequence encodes CSARDLLSKGAMTEAFF.

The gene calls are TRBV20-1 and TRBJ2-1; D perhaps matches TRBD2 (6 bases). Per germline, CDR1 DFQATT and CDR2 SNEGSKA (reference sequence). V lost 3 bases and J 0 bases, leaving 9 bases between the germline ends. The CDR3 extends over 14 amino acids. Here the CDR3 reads CSASRRDSYNEQFF. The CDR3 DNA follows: TGCAGTGCTAGCCGGCGGGACTCCTACAATGAGCAGTTCTTC.

The CDR3 loop is CASSAGGVDQPQHF. The DNA of the CDR3 is TGTGCCAGCAGCGCCGGAGGGGTCGATCAGCCCCAGCATTTT. The chain employs TRBV9 and TRBJ1-5; tentatively, D is TRBD1 (5 bases). V was clipped by 3 bases and J by 5 bases, with 12 bases between them. Germline assignment: CDR1 SGDLS and CDR2 YYNGEE. The CDR3 runs 14 residues.

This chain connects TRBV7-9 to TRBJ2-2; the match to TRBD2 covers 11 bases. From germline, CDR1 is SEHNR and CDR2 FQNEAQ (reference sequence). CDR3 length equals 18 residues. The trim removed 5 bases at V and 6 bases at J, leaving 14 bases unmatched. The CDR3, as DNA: TGTGCCAGCAGCAGTATAGCGGGAGGGGCCATACACCCCGGGGAGCTGTTTTTT. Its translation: CASSSIAGGAIHPGELFF.

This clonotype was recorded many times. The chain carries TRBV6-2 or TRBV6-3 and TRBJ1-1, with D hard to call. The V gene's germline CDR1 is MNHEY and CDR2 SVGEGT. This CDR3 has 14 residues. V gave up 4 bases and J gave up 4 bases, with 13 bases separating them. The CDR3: CASSFFERGTEAFF. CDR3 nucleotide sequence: TGTGCCAGCAGTTTCTTTGAGCGGGGCACTGAAGCTTTCTTT.

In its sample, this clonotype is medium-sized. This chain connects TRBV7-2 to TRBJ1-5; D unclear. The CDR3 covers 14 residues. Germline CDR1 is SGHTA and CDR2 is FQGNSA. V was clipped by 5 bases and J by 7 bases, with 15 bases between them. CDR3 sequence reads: CASSQGGAGQPQHF. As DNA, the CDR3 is TGTGCCAGCAGCCAAGGAGGAGCGGGACAGCCCCAGCATTTT.

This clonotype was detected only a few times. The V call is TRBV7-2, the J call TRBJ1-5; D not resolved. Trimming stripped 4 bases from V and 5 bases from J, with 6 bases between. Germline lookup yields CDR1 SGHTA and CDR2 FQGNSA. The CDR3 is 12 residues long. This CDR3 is CASSSFDQPQHF. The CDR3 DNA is TGTGCCAGCAGCTCATTCGATCAGCCCCAGCATTTT.

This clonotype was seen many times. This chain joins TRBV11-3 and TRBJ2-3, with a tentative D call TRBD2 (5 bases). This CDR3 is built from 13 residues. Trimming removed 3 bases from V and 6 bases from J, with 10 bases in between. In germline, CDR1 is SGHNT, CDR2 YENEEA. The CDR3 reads CASSLRESDTQYF. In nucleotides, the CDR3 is TGTGCCAGCAGCTTGAGGGAATCGGATACGCAGTATTTT. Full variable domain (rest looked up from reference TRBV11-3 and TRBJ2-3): EAGVVQSPRYKIIEKKQPVAFWCNPISGHNTLYWYLQNLGQGPELLIRYENEEAVDDSQLPKDRFSAERLKGVDSTLKIQPAELGDSAVYLCASSLRESDTQYFGPGTRLTVL.

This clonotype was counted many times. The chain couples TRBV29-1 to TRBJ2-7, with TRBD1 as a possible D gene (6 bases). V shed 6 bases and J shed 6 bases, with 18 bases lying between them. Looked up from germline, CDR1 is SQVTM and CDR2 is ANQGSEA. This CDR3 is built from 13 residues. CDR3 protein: CSVAETGTPEQYF. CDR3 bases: TGCAGCGTCGCCGAGACAGGAACGCCCGAGCAGTACTTC.

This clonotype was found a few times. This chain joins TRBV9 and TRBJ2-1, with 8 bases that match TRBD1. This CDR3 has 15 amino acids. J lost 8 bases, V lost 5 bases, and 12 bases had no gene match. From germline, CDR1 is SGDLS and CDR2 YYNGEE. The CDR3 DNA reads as TGTGCCAGCAGTGTGGGGCAGGGGGCTGTGTATGAGCAGTTCTTC. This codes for CASSVGQGAVYEQFF.

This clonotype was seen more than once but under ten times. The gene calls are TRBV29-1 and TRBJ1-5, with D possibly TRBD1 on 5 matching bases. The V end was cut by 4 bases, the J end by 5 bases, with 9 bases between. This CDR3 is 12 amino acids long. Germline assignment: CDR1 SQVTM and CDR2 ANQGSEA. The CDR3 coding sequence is TGCAGCGTTGCAGGGTATGATCAGCCCCAGCATTTT. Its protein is CSVAGYDQPQHF.

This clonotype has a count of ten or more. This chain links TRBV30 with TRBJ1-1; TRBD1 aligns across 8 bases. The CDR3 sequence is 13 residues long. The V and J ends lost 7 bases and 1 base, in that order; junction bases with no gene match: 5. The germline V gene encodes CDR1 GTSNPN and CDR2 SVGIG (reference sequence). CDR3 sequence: CASPGQENTEAFF. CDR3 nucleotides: TGTGCCTCGCCGGGACAGGAGAACACTGAAGCTTTCTTT.

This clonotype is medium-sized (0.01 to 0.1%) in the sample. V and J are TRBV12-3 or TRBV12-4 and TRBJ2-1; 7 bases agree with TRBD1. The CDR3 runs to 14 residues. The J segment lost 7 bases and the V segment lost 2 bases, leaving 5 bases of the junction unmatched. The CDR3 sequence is CASSLRTGANEQFF. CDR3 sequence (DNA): TGTGCCAGCAGTTTAAGGACAGGAGCGAATGAGCAGTTCTTC.

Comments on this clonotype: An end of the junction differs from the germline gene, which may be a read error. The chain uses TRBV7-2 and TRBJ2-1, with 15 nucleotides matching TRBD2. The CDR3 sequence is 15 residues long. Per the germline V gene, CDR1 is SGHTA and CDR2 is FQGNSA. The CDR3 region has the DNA TGTGCCAGCAGCTCAAGCGGACTAGCGGGAGGGTCTACGGTCTTC. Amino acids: CASSSSGLAGGSTVF. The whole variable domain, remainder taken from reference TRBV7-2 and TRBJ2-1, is GAGVSQSPSNKVTEKGKDVELRCDPISGHTALYWYRQSLGQGLEFLIYFQGNSAPDKSGLPSDRFSAERTGGSVSTLTIQRTQQEDSAVYLCASSSSGLAGGSTVFGPGTRLTVL.

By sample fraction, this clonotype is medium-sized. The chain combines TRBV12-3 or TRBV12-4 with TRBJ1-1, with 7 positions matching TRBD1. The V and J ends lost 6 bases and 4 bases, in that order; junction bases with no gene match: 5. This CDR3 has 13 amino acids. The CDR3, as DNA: TGTGCCAGCAGAACAGGGGAGGGCACTGAAGCTTTCTTT. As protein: CASRTGEGTEAFF.

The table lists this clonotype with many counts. The CDR3 protein is CASRPQVGTEAFF. The DNA for the CDR3 is TGTGCCAGCAGGCCGCAGGTTGGCACTGAAGCTTTCTTT. The gene calls are TRBV2 and TRBJ1-1; D ambiguous. The germline CDR1 and CDR2 sequences are SNHLY and FYNNEI. V lost 6 bases to trimming and J lost 4 bases, with 12 bases between them. This CDR3 is built from 13 residues.

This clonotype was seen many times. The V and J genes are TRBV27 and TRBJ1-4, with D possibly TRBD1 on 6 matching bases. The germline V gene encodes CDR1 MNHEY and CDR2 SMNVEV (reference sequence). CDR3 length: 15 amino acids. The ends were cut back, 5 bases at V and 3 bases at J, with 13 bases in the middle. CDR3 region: CASSPYRVPNEKLFF. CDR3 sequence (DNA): TGTGCCAGCAGTCCTTACAGGGTTCCTAATGAAAAACTGTTTTTT.

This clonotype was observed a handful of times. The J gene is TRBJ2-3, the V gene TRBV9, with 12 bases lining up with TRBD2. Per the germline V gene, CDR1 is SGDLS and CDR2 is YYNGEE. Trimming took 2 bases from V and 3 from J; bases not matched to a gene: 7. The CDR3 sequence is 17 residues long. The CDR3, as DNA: TGTGCCAGCAGCGTTGCTAGCGGGAGGGAGATGACAGATACGCAGTATTTT. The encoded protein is CASSVASGREMTDTQYF.

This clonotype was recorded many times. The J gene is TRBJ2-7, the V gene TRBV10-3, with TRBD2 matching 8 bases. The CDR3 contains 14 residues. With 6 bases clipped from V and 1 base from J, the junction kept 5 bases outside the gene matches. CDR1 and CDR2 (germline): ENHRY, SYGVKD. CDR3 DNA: TGTGCCATCAGCACTAGCGGACAGTCCTACGAGCAGTACTTC. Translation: CAISTSGQSYEQYF.